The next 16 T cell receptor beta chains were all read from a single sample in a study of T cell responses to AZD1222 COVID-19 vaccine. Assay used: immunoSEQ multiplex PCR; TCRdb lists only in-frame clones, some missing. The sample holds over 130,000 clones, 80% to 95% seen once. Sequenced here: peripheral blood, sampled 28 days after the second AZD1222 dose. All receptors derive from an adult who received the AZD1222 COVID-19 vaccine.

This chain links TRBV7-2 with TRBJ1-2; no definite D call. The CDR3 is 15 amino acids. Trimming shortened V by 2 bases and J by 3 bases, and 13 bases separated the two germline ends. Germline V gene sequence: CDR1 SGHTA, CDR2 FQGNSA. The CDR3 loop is CASSLSGSPYYGYTF. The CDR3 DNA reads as TGTGCCAGCAGCTTAAGCGGTTCTCCCTACTATGGCTACACCTTC.

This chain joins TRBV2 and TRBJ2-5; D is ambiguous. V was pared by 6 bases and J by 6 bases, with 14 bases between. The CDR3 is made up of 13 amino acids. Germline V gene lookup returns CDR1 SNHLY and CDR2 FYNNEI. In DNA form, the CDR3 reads TGTGCCAGCAGCGCCCGCGCGGCCCAGACCCAGTACTTC. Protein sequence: CASSARAAQTQYF.

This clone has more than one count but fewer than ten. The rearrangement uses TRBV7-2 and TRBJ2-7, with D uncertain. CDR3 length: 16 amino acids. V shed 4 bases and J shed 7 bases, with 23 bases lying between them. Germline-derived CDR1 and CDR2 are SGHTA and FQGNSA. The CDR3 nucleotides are TGTGCCAGCAGCTCCCCTTACTGGCTCGGTGAGGAGGAGCAGTACTTC. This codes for CASSSPYWLGEEEQYF.

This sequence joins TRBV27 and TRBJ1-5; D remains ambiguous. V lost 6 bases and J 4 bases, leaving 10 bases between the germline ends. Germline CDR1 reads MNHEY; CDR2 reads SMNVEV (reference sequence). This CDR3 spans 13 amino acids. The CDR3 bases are TGTGCCAGCAGCTTCGAGACGAATCAGCCCCAGCATTTT. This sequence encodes CASSFETNQPQHF.

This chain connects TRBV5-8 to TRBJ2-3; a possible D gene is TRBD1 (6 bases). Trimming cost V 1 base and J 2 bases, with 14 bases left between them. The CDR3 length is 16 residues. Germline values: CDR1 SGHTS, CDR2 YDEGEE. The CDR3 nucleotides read TGTGCCAGCAGCTTGATTCCCGGACAGTACACAGATACGCAGTATTTT. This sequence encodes CASSLIPGQYTDTQYF.

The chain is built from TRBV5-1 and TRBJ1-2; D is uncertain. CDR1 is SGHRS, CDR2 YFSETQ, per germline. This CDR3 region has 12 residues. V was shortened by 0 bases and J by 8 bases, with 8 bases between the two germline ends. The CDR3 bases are TGCGCCAGCAGCTTGGCGTCTGAGGGCTACACCTTC. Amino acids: CASSLASEGYTF. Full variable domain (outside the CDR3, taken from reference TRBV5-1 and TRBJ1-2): KAGVTQTPRYLIKTRGQQVTLSCSPISGHRSVSWYQQTPGQGLQFLFEYFSETQRNKGNFPGRFSGRQFSNSRSEMNVSTLELGDSALYLCASSLASEGYTFGSGTRLTVV.

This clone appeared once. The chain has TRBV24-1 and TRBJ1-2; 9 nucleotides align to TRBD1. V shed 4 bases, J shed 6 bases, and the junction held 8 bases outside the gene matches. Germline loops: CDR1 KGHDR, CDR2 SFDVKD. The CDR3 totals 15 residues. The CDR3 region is CATSDPGTGLNGYTF. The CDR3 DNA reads TGTGCCACCAGTGACCCCGGGACAGGGCTCAATGGCTACACCTTC.

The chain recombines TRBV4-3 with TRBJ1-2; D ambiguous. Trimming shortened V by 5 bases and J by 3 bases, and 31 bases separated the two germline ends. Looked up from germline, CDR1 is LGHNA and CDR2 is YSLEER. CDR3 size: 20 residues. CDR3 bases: TGCGCCAGCAGCGGGATGGACTACCCAGAGGCGAGAGGGTGGGACTATGGCTACACCTTC. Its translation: CASSGMDYPEARGWDYGYTF.

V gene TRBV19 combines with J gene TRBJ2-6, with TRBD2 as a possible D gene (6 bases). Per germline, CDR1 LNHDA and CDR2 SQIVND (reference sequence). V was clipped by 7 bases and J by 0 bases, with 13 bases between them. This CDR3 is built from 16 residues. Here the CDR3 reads CASTRGTASGANVLTF. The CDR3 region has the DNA TGTGCCAGTACCCGCGGGACGGCCTCTGGGGCCAACGTCCTGACTTTC.

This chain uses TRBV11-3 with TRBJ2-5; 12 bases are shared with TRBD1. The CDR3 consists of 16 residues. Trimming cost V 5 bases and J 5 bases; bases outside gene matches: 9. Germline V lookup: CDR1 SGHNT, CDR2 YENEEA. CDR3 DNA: TGTGCCAGCAGCCCACGGGGGACAGGGGGCAGGGAGACCCAGTACTTC. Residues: CASSPRGTGGRETQYF.

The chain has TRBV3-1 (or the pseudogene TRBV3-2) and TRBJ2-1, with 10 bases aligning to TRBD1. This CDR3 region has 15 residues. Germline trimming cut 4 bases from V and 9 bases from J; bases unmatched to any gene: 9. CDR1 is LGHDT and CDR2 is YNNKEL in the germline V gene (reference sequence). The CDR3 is CASSPGQGTLPEQFF. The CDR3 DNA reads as TGTGCCAGCAGCCCGGGACAGGGGACCCTTCCTGAGCAGTTCTTC.

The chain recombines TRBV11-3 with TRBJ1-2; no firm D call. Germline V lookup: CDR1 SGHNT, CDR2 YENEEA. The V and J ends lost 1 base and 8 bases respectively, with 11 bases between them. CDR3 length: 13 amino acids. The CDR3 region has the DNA TGTGCCAGCAGCTTAGGGGTCAATTGGGGCTACACCTTC. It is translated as CASSLGVNWGYTF.

The CDR3 is CATSDFMAAPDYGYTF. The CDR3 region has the DNA TGTGCCACCAGTGATTTTATGGCAGCCCCAGACTATGGCTACACCTTC. This chain connects TRBV24-1 to TRBJ1-2, with D hard to call. Per germline, CDR1 KGHDR and CDR2 SFDVKD. CDR3 size: 16 residues. The V gene lost 1 base and the J gene lost 3 bases, with 14 bases spanning the gap.

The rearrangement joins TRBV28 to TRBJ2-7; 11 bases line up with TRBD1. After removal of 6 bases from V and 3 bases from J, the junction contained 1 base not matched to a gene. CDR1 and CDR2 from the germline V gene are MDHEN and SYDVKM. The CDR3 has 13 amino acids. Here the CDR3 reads CASSGTGGYEQYF. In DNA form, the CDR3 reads TGTGCCAGCAGCGGGACAGGGGGCTACGAGCAGTACTTC.

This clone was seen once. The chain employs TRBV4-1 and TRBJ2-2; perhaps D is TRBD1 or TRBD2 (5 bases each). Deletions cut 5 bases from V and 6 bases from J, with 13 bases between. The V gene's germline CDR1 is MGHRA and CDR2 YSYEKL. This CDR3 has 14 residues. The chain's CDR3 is CASSKGSGPGELFF. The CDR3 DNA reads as TGCGCCAGCAGCAAGGGATCGGGACCCGGGGAGCTGTTTTTT.

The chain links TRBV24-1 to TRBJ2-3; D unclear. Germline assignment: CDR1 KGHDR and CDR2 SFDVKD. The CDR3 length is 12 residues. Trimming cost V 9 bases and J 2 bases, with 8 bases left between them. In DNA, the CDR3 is TGTGCCACCTCCCAGGTCACAGATACGCAGTATTTT. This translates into CATSQVTDTQYF.